This T cell receptor (beta chain) was obtained from a study of early T cells in non-severe SARS-CoV-2 infection. The CDR3 runs 13 residues. Germline CDR1 reads SNHLY; CDR2 reads FYNNEI. The germline V and J ends were trimmed by 4 bases and 0 bases, with 4 bases remaining between them. TCRdb re-called the 5' RACE reads through MiXCR, storing one row per CDR3 protein. The sample shows tens of thousands of distinct CDR3 sequences, around 10% of them seen only once. The chain carries TRBV2 and TRBJ1-5, with unresolved D. This TCR was sampled from an adult who was a healthcare worker with PCR-confirmed SARS-CoV-2 infection or an uninfected control (not recorded which). The source material was whole blood. DNA of the CDR3: TGTGCCAGCAGTGTGGTTAGCAATCAGCCCCAGCATTTT. The encoded protein is CASSVVSNQPQHF.